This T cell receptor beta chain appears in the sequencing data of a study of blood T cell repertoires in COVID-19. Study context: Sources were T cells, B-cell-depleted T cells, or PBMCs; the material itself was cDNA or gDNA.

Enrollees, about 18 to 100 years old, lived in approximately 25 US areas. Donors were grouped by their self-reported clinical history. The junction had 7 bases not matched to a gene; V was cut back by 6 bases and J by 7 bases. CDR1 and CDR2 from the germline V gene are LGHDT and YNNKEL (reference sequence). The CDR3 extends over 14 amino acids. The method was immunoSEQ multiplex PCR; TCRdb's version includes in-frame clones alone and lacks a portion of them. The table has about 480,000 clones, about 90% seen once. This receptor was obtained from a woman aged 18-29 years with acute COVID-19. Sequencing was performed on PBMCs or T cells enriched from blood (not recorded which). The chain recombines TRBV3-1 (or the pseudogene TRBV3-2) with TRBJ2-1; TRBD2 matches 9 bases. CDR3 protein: CASSPLAGNNEQFF. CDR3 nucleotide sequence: TGTGCCAGCAGTCCACTAGCGGGTAATAATGAGCAGTTCTTC.